These 15 T cell receptor beta chains share one sample of origin, sequenced in a study of blood T cell repertoires in COVID-19. The table came from immunoSEQ multiplex PCR; TCRdb's copy has only in-frame clones and leaves some out. The profile shows approximately 160,000 clones, just over 85% of them singletons. Sequencing was done on a sample of peripheral blood. Every receptor here comes from a man aged 50 to 59 with active or convalescent COVID-19.

The genes are TRBV6-2 or TRBV6-3 and TRBJ2-7; 8 nucleotides agree with TRBD1. V was pared by 0 bases and J by 6 bases, with 7 bases of the junction left unmatched. Germline assignment: CDR1 MNHEY and CDR2 SVGEGT. This CDR3 contains 15 residues. Here the CDR3 reads CASSYSSRGRGEQYF. The CDR3 DNA is TGTGCCAGCAGTTACTCATCCAGGGGGCGCGGCGAGCAGTACTTC.

The V call is TRBV7-8, the J call TRBJ2-5; D may be TRBD2 (7 bases). V lost 0 bases, J lost 7 bases, and 12 bases lay in between. The germline CDR1 and CDR2 sequences are SGHVS and FQNEAQ. The length of the CDR3 is 14 residues. CDR3 region: CASSLAGGARTQYF. In DNA form, the CDR3 reads TGTGCCAGCAGCTTAGCGGGGGGGGCAAGGACCCAGTACTTC.

The CDR3 is CASRDSTVPYEQYF. The CDR3 DNA follows: TGTGCCAGCAGAGATTCGACAGTACCCTACGAGCAGTACTTC. This chain uses TRBV6-6 with TRBJ2-7; a possible D gene is TRBD1 (5 bases). V was shortened by 6 bases and J by 2 bases, with 14 bases between the two germline ends. Germline V gene sequence: CDR1 MNHNY, CDR2 SVGAGI (reference sequence). This CDR3 comprises 14 residues.

The J gene is TRBJ2-2, the V gene TRBV7-2, with a weak D call TRBD2 (5 bases). V was clipped by 5 bases and J by 5 bases, with 18 bases between them. In germline, CDR1 is SGHTA, CDR2 FQGNSA. This CDR3 spans 16 amino acids. CDR3 bases: TGTGCCAGCAGCGTAGACTACGCTCGGAGTACCGGGGAGCTGTTTTTT. Amino acid sequence: CASSVDYARSTGELFF.

In this sample, this clone turned up once. The J gene is TRBJ2-3, the V gene TRBV5-4; 10 bases align to TRBD2. This CDR3 spans 15 amino acids. Germline V lookup: CDR1 SGHNT, CDR2 YYREEE (reference sequence). V gave up 1 base and J gave up 8 bases; unmatched junction bases: 7. The CDR3 coding sequence is TGTGCCAGCAGCTTGAGCCAGCGGGGGGGCGGTACGCAGTATTTT. Protein sequence: CASSLSQRGGGTQYF.

This chain links TRBV19 with TRBJ1-6, with TRBD1 matching over 7 bases. Germline-derived CDR1 and CDR2 are LNHDA and SQIVND (reference sequence). The CDR3 runs to 14 residues. Trimming took 6 bases from V and 5 from J; bases not matched to a gene: 4. The CDR3 sequence is CASRTGEDNSPLHF. The CDR3 DNA reads as TGTGCCAGTAGAACAGGGGAGGATAATTCACCCCTCCACTTT.

The J gene is TRBJ2-7, the V gene TRBV18; 13 bases match TRBD2. The length of the CDR3 is 15 residues. V was pared by 9 bases and J by 0 bases, with 5 bases of the junction left unmatched. Germline values: CDR1 KGHSH, CDR2 LQKENI. The CDR3 is CASQGLAGNSYEQYF. The CDR3 DNA sequence: TGTGCCAGTCAGGGACTAGCGGGGAACTCCTACGAGCAGTACTTC.

This clone has more than one count but fewer than ten. V is TRBV6-5 and J is TRBJ1-4; TRBD1 is a possible D gene (6 bases). Germline V gene sequence: CDR1 MNHEY, CDR2 SVGAGI. V lost 5 bases to trimming and J lost 8 bases, with 15 bases between them. This CDR3 region has 14 residues. The DNA of the CDR3 is TGTGCCAGCAGTCTATTCAGGGGAGGGGAAAAACTGTTTTTT. Its protein product is CASSLFRGGEKLFF.

This clone was seen a handful of times. V usage is TRBV4-2 and J usage is TRBJ1-3, with D possibly being TRBD1 (6 bases). The V end lost 2 bases, the J end lost 5 bases, and 13 bases lay between the germline ends. This CDR3 region has 15 residues. Per the germline V gene, CDR1 is LGHNA and CDR2 is YNFKEQ. The CDR3 DNA reads TGTGCCAGCAGCCAACGCCAGGGGCAGCGAAACACCATATATTTT. It yields the protein CASSQRQGQRNTIYF.

V and J are TRBV7-6 and TRBJ2-7, with TRBD1 as a possible D gene (5 bases). Germline CDR1 reads SGHVS; CDR2 reads FNYEAQ. The length of the CDR3 is 14 residues. The V end lost 5 bases, the J end lost 5 bases, and 16 bases lay between the germline ends. CDR3 sequence reads: CASSLTLQGNEQYF. The DNA for the CDR3 is TGTGCCAGCAGCCTTACCTTGCAGGGCAACGAGCAGTACTTC.

The chain uses TRBV7-2 and TRBJ1-2; the D gene is possibly TRBD1 (6 bases). Deletions cut 1 base from V and 4 bases from J, with 16 bases between. The CDR3 is made up of 16 amino acids. Germline V CDR1 and CDR2: SGHTA, FQGNSA. The DNA of the CDR3 is TGTGCCAGCAGCTTAGTTAGTCGAGGGGGAGCCTATGGCTACACCTTC. Amino acid sequence: CASSLVSRGGAYGYTF. The entire variable domain, with the rest obtained from reference TRBV7-2 and TRBJ1-2, is as follows: GAGVSQSPSNKVTEKGKDVELRCDPISGHTALYWYRQSLGQGLEFLIYFQGNSAPDKSGLPSDRFSAERTGGSVSTLTIQRTQQEDSAVYLCASSLVSRGGAYGYTFGSGTRLTVV.

The rearrangement links TRBV2 to TRBJ1-2; D gene unclear. CDR3 length equals 14 residues. Trimming stripped 7 bases from V and 8 bases from J, with 20 bases between. The germline CDR1 and CDR2 sequences are SNHLY and FYNNEI. The CDR3 coding sequence is TGTGCCAGCACCCTAAGCCCCGGAGATGTGGGCTACACCTTC. This sequence encodes CASTLSPGDVGYTF.

On this clone: At one boundary the junction diverges from the germline segment, which might be a read error. The genes are TRBV14 and TRBJ2-5; the D gene is possibly TRBD1 (5 bases). This CDR3 region has 14 residues. The germline V gene encodes CDR1 SGHDN and CDR2 FVKESK. The CDR3 DNA sequence: TGTGCCAGCAGCTGGGGCCAGCGAGAAGAGATCCAGTACTTC. It codes for CASSWGQREEIQYF.

The gene calls are TRBV7-3 and TRBJ2-1, with 12 bases that match TRBD2. The CDR3 extends over 14 amino acids. Germline loops: CDR1 SGHTA, CDR2 FQGTGA. Trimming cost V 5 bases and J 10 bases; bases outside gene matches: 6. CDR3 in DNA: TGTGCCAGCAGCCGACTAGCGGGAGAAGGGGAGCAGTTCTTC. It is translated as CASSRLAGEGEQFF.

V gene TRBV30 combines with J gene TRBJ1-3; 7 nucleotides match TRBD1. After removal of 5 bases from V and 4 bases from J, the junction contained 5 bases not matched to a gene. CDR1 is GTSNPN, CDR2 SVGIG, per germline (reference sequence). The CDR3 runs to 13 residues. The CDR3, as DNA: TGTGCCTGGGAGAGGGGGCTAGGAAACACCATATATTTT. It encodes CAWERGLGNTIYF.